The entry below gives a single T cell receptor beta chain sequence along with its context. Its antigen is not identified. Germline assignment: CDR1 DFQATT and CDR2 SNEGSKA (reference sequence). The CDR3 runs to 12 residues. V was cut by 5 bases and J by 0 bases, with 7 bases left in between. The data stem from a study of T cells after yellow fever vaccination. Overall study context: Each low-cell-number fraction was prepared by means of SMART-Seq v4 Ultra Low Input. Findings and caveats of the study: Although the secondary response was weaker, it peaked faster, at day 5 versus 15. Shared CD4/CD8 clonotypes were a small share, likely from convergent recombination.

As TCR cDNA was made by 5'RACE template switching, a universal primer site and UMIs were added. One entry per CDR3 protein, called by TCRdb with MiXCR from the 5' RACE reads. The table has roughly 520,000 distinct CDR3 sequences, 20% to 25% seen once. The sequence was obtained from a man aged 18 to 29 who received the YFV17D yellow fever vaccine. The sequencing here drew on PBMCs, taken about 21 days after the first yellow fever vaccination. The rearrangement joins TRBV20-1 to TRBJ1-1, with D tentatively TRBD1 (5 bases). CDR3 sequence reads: CSAGGVNTEAFF. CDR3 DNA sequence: TGCAGTGCTGGGGGGGTGAACACTGAAGCTTTCTTT.